These T cell receptor beta chains were read from a single sample in a study of CD4 T cells in relation to SARS-CoV-2 and coronaviruses. Libraries were prepared by immunoSEQ multiplex PCR; TCRdb keeps only in-frame clonotypes and omits some of them. The sample records around 23,000 clones, about four fifths being singletons. These receptors' targets are unknown. Sequencing was performed on CD4+ T cells from PBMCs, cultured in vitro. All receptors derive from a human donor in good health. The CDR3 runs from the conserved cysteine through the conserved F or W. D genes are given only for firm matches. A row's size may be missing; if present it is once, few, many or a size class.

d_call: .
cdr3_length: 12
clone_size: .
v_call: TRBV6-2/TRBV6-3
j_call: TRBJ1-1
cdr3_aa: CASSDPTRGAFF
cdr3_nt: TGTGCCAGCAGTGACCCCACCCGGGGGGCTTTCTTT

d_call: TRBD1
cdr3_length: 15
clone_size: .
v_call: TRBV5-1
j_call: TRBJ1-1
cdr3_aa: CASRQIPGGNTEAFF
cdr3_nt: TGCGCCAGCAGACAGATACCAGGGGGGAACACTGAAGCTTTCTTT

d_call: .
cdr3_length: 16
clone_size: .
v_call: TRBV3-1/TRBV3-2
j_call: TRBJ2-5
cdr3_aa: CASSQKREGKGGGKYF
cdr3_nt: TGTGCCAGCAGCCAAAAGCGAGAGGGGAAGGGAGGAGGGAAGTACTTC

d_call: TRBD2
cdr3_length: 16
clone_size: .
v_call: TRBV28
j_call: TRBJ2-2
cdr3_aa: CASSLPSGGVSGELFF
cdr3_nt: TGTGCCAGCAGTTTACCGAGCGGGGGGGTAAGCGGGGAGCTGTTTTTT

d_call: .
cdr3_length: 14
clone_size: large
v_call: TRBV9
j_call: TRBJ2-7
cdr3_aa: CASSLSPASHEQYF
cdr3_nt: TGTGCCAGCAGCCTCTCCCCAGCGTCCCACGAGCAGTACTTC

d_call: TRBD2
cdr3_length: 17
clone_size: .
v_call: TRBV30
j_call: TRBJ2-1
cdr3_aa: CAWRTSGASPSSNEQFF
cdr3_nt: TGTGCCTGGAGGACTAGCGGGGCAAGCCCCTCCTCCAATGAGCAGTTCTTC

d_call: .
cdr3_length: 13
clone_size: .
v_call: TRBV7-2
j_call: TRBJ2-1
cdr3_aa: CASSLQTRDEQFF
cdr3_nt: TGTGCCAGCAGCCTACAGACTAGGGATGAGCAGTTCTTC

d_call: .
cdr3_length: 13
clone_size: few
v_call: TRBV2
j_call: TRBJ2-3
cdr3_aa: CASSDRAWDTQYF
cdr3_nt: TGTGCCAGCAGTGACAGGGCCTGGGATACGCAGTATTTT

d_call: .
cdr3_length: 16
clone_size: .
v_call: TRBV9
j_call: TRBJ2-2
cdr3_aa: CASSTAGTRVTGELFF
cdr3_nt: TGTGCCAGCAGCACAGCCGGGACCCGTGTCACCGGGGAGCTGTTTTTT

d_call: TRBD1
cdr3_length: 14
clone_size: few
v_call: TRBV5-5
j_call: TRBJ1-2
cdr3_aa: CASSATGGAYGYTF
cdr3_nt: TGTGCCAGCAGCGCCACAGGGGGCGCCTATGGCTACACCTTC

d_call: TRBD1
cdr3_length: 15
clone_size: once
v_call: TRBV7-2
j_call: TRBJ2-7
cdr3_aa: CASSLGPGGSYEQYF
cdr3_nt: TGTGCCAGCAGCTTAGGCCCAGGGGGCTCCTACGAGCAGTACTTC

d_call: .
cdr3_length: 14
clone_size: .
v_call: TRBV12-1
j_call: TRBJ2-6
cdr3_aa: CASSLRTYPCVLTF
cdr3_nt: .

d_call: .
cdr3_length: 16
clone_size: .
v_call: TRBV9
j_call: TRBJ2-1
cdr3_aa: CASSVEGQFGDNEQFF
cdr3_nt: TGTGCCAGCAGCGTAGAAGGACAGTTTGGGGACAATGAGCAGTTCTTC

d_call: .
cdr3_length: 15
clone_size: .
v_call: TRBV19
j_call: TRBJ1-3
cdr3_aa: CASSPDNRAGNTIYF
cdr3_nt: TGTGCCAGTAGCCCGGACAATCGGGCTGGAAACACCATATATTTT

d_call: .
cdr3_length: 15
clone_size: .
v_call: TRBV5-1
j_call: TRBJ2-3
cdr3_aa: CASSDSSTVPDTQYF
cdr3_nt: TGCGCCAGCAGCGACAGTAGCACAGTCCCAGATACGCAGTATTTT

d_call: .
cdr3_length: 13
clone_size: once
v_call: TRBV7-9
j_call: TRBJ1-5
cdr3_aa: CASSLRGDQPQHF
cdr3_nt: TGTGCCAGCAGCTTAAGGGGAGATCAGCCCCAGCATTTT

d_call: .
cdr3_length: 13
clone_size: few
v_call: TRBV14
j_call: TRBJ1-1
cdr3_aa: CASSLQGSTEAFF
cdr3_nt: TGTGCCAGCAGCCTACAAGGATCGACTGAAGCTTTCTTT

d_call: TRBD1
cdr3_length: 16
clone_size: few
v_call: TRBV27
j_call: TRBJ1-5
cdr3_aa: CASSPLGGQGSQPQHF
cdr3_nt: TGTGCCAGCAGTCCCCTGGGGGGACAGGGGAGTCAGCCCCAGCATTTT

d_call: .
cdr3_length: 11
clone_size: .
v_call: TRBV5-5
j_call: TRBJ2-1
cdr3_aa: CASSVQNEQFF
cdr3_nt: TGTGCCAGCAGCGTCCAAAATGAGCAGTTCTTC

d_call: TRBD1
cdr3_length: 19
clone_size: .
v_call: TRBV5-1
j_call: TRBJ2-1
cdr3_aa: CASSWLGGGTGGAYNEQFF
cdr3_nt: TGCGCCAGCAGCTGGCTTGGGGGGGGGACAGGGGGCGCCTACAATGAGCAGTTCTTC

d_call: .
cdr3_length: 15
clone_size: .
v_call: TRBV6-6
j_call: TRBJ2-1
cdr3_aa: CASSYSPEGSNEQFF
cdr3_nt: TGTGCCAGCAGTTACTCCCCGGAGGGTTCCAATGAGCAATTCTTC

d_call: TRBD2
cdr3_length: 14
clone_size: .
v_call: TRBV30
j_call: TRBJ2-5
cdr3_aa: CAWNPGLVRETQYF
cdr3_nt: TGTGCCTGGAATCCGGGACTAGTCCGGGAGACCCAGTACTTC

d_call: .
cdr3_length: 14
clone_size: .
v_call: TRBV6-5
j_call: TRBJ1-5
cdr3_aa: CASRLGGSNQPQHF
cdr3_nt: TGTGCCAGCCGTTTGGGGGGGAGCAATCAGCCCCAGCATTTT

d_call: .
cdr3_length: 11
clone_size: .
v_call: TRBV6-5
j_call: TRBJ2-5
cdr3_aa: CASRAGETQYF
cdr3_nt: TGTGCCAGCAGGGCCGGGGAGACCCAGTACTTC

d_call: .
cdr3_length: 15
clone_size: .
v_call: TRBV10-3
j_call: TRBJ2-1
cdr3_aa: CAVGLGRAFRNEQFF
cdr3_nt: TGTGCCGTCGGACTTGGCCGGGCTTTTAGGAATGAGCAGTTCTTC

d_call: .
cdr3_length: 14
clone_size: .
v_call: TRBV24-1
j_call: TRBJ1-5
cdr3_aa: CATSDFGTNQPQHF
cdr3_nt: TGTGCCACCAGTGATTTTGGCACGAATCAGCCCCAGCATTTT

d_call: TRBD2
cdr3_length: 15
clone_size: .
v_call: TRBV5-1
j_call: TRBJ2-1
cdr3_aa: CASSFVAGGYNEQFF
cdr3_nt: TGCGCCAGCAGCTTTGTAGCGGGGGGATACAATGAGCAGTTCTTC

d_call: .
cdr3_length: 12
clone_size: few
v_call: TRBV3-1/TRBV3-2
j_call: TRBJ2-7
cdr3_aa: CASRAESYEQYF
cdr3_nt: TGTGCCAGCAGGGCGGAATCCTACGAGCAGTACTTC

d_call: .
cdr3_length: 14
clone_size: .
v_call: TRBV6-5
j_call: TRBJ1-1
cdr3_aa: CASSYSGVNTEAFF
cdr3_nt: TGTGCCAGCAGTTACTCGGGAGTGAACACTGAAGCTTTCTTT

d_call: TRBD1
cdr3_length: 15
clone_size: .
v_call: TRBV25-1
j_call: TRBJ1-1
cdr3_aa: CASSEGTGVNTEAFF
cdr3_nt: TGTGCCAGCAGTGAAGGGACAGGGGTGAACACTGAAGCTTTCTTT

d_call: .
cdr3_length: 15
clone_size: .
v_call: TRBV5-8
j_call: TRBJ1-1
cdr3_aa: CASSLGAGRSIEAFF
cdr3_nt: TGTGCCAGCAGCTTGGGGGCAGGGAGGTCGATTGAAGCTTTCTTT

d_call: .
cdr3_length: 16
clone_size: once
v_call: TRBV7-8
j_call: TRBJ2-1
cdr3_aa: CASSLATQQSYNEQFF
cdr3_nt: TGTGCCAGCAGCTTAGCGACCCAGCAGTCCTACAATGAGCAGTTCTTC

d_call: .
cdr3_length: 12
clone_size: .
v_call: TRBV5-4
j_call: TRBJ2-3
cdr3_aa: CASSSRTDTQYF
cdr3_nt: TGTGCCAGCAGCTCCCGCACAGATACGCAGTATTTT

d_call: .
cdr3_length: 17
clone_size: .
v_call: TRBV21-1
j_call: TRBJ1-6
cdr3_aa: CASPRSAERTLDSPLHF
cdr3_nt: TGTGCCAGCCCCCGGAGTGCCGAGCGGACCTTGGATTCACCCCTCCACTTT

d_call: TRBD2
cdr3_length: 14
clone_size: once
v_call: TRBV7-2
j_call: TRBJ2-1
cdr3_aa: CASSTSGGHNEQFF
cdr3_nt: TGTGCCAGCAGCACTAGCGGGGGGCACAATGAGCAGTTCTTC

d_call: .
cdr3_length: 14
clone_size: once
v_call: TRBV2
j_call: TRBJ2-5
cdr3_aa: CASRFTGLQETQYF
cdr3_nt: TGTGCCAGCAGGTTTACGGGGCTCCAAGAGACCCAGTACTTC

d_call: .
cdr3_length: 14
clone_size: .
v_call: TRBV18
j_call: TRBJ2-3
cdr3_aa: CASSARGGTDTQYF
cdr3_nt: TGTGCCAGCTCAGCTCGAGGGGGGACAGATACGCAGTATTTT